This T cell receptor beta chain came from a study of control samples from healthy donors and cancer patients. The CDR3 sequence is 18 residues long. TCRdb's table, derived via immunoSEQ multiplex PCR, lists solely in-frame clones and lacks some. The table includes 130,000 or so clones, over 75% detected once. This receptor was taken from a man aged 45-60 years in good health. The chain couples TRBV21-1 to TRBJ1-4. TRBV21-1 is a pseudogene segment. Sequenced input: blood. CDR3: CASSNYYPGAGRGEKLFF. The CDR3 DNA reads as TGTGCCAGCAGCAACTACTACCCAGGCGCAGGTCGGGGAGAAAAACTGTTTTTT.